This entry is about one TCR beta chain. Germline assignment: CDR1 ENHRY and CDR2 SYGVKD. The V segment lost 8 bases and the J segment 2 bases; nucleotides outside the gene matches: 15. The CDR3 spans 21 residues. Residents of 24 US areas, aged roughly 18 to 89 years, made up the participants. The recovered donors of Cohort 3 showed two negative PCRs, clearance, or symptom resolution. The data are from a study of blood T cell repertoires in COVID-19. About the research overall: T cells, B-cell-depleted T cells, or PBMCs supplied cDNA or gDNA.

Using immunoSEQ multiplex PCR, the repertoire was profiled, and TCRdb retains in-frame clones only, with some absent. The table lists about 300,000 clones, approximately 83% of them singletons. The sequenced sample consisted of PBMCs or T cells enriched from blood (not recorded which). The sequence came from a man aged 30 to 39 who had recovered from COVID-19. The chain is built from TRBV10-3 and TRBJ2-6; TRBD2 matches at 16 bases. The chain's CDR3 is CAIREARGLAGGQPGANVLTF. The CDR3 nucleotides are TGTGCCATCCGGGAGGCCAGGGGACTAGCGGGGGGGCAACCTGGGGCCAACGTCCTGACTTTC.